These T cell receptor beta chains were read from a single sample in a study of T cell responses to AZD1222 COVID-19 vaccine. This table comes from immunoSEQ multiplex PCR, and its TCRdb copy is limited to in-frame clones, with some not included. The data show 140,000 or so clones, around nine tenths seen once. Sequencing used peripheral blood, obtained 28 days after the second AZD1222 dose. The source is an adult who received the AZD1222 COVID-19 vaccine. The CDR3 runs from the conserved cysteine through the conserved F or W. A D gene is named only where the DNA matches it firmly. Where a row states a size, it is once, few, many or the class of an expanded clone; other rows omit it.

j_call: TRBJ2-7; v_call: TRBV19; d_call: NA; cdr3_length: 16; clone_size: NA; cdr3_aa: CASSIGPGKPTGEQYF; cdr3_nt: TGTGCCAGTAGTATAGGTCCAGGCAAACCTACGGGCGAGCAGTACTTC
j_call: TRBJ1-4; v_call: TRBV4-1; d_call: NA; cdr3_length: 18; clone_size: few; cdr3_aa: CASSQDPVPGSANEKLFF; cdr3_nt: TGCGCCAGCAGCCAGGATCCAGTACCGGGATCAGCTAATGAAAAACTGTTTTTT
j_call: TRBJ1-3; v_call: TRBV6-5; d_call: NA; cdr3_length: 14; clone_size: NA; cdr3_aa: CATRGRQYGNTIYF; cdr3_nt: TGTGCCACCAGAGGACGGCAGTATGGAAACACCATATATTTT
j_call: TRBJ1-1; v_call: TRBV20-1; d_call: NA; cdr3_length: 11; clone_size: once; cdr3_aa: CSARVSTEAFF; cdr3_nt: TGCAGTGCTAGAGTTTCTACTGAAGCTTTCTTT
j_call: TRBJ2-3; v_call: TRBV2; d_call: TRBD1; cdr3_length: 14; clone_size: NA; cdr3_aa: CASSYRGRTDTQYF; cdr3_nt: TGTGCCAGCAGCTACAGGGGCCGCACAGATACGCAGTATTTT
j_call: TRBJ1-5; v_call: TRBV9; d_call: NA; cdr3_length: 13; clone_size: NA; cdr3_aa: CASSSDSNQPQHF; cdr3_nt: TGTGCCAGCAGCTCAGATAGCAATCAGCCCCAGCATTTT
j_call: TRBJ1-3; v_call: TRBV2; d_call: TRBD1; cdr3_length: 13; clone_size: NA; cdr3_aa: CASTQGAQSTIYF; cdr3_nt: TGTGCCAGCACGCAGGGGGCGCAGAGCACCATATATTTT
j_call: TRBJ2-5; v_call: TRBV18; d_call: NA; cdr3_length: 15; clone_size: NA; cdr3_aa: CASSPPEGTRETQYF; cdr3_nt: TGTGCCAGCTCACCACCCGAGGGAACGAGAGAGACCCAGTACTTC
j_call: TRBJ2-1; v_call: TRBV10-3; d_call: NA; cdr3_length: 12; clone_size: once; cdr3_aa: CAISEGGVEQFF; cdr3_nt: TGTGCCATCAGTGAAGGCGGAGTTGAGCAGTTCTTC
j_call: TRBJ1-1; v_call: TRBV19; d_call: NA; cdr3_length: 12; clone_size: NA; cdr3_aa: CASMQGHTEAFF; cdr3_nt: TGTGCCAGTATGCAAGGGCACACTGAAGCTTTCTTT
j_call: TRBJ1-1; v_call: TRBV10-3; d_call: NA; cdr3_length: 13; clone_size: NA; cdr3_aa: CAISGNKNTEAFF; cdr3_nt: TGTGCCATCAGTGGGAACAAGAACACTGAAGCTTTCTTT
j_call: TRBJ2-7; v_call: TRBV7-8; d_call: NA; cdr3_length: 14; clone_size: NA; cdr3_aa: CASHDLQGDHEQYF; cdr3_nt: TGTGCCAGCCACGACCTACAAGGGGACCACGAGCAGTACTTC